This T cell receptor (beta chain) comes out of a study of control samples from healthy donors and cancer patients. The CDR3 runs 14 residues. Trimming cost V 6 bases and J 4 bases, with 13 bases left between them. Germline V gene data show CDR1 as SGHTA and CDR2 as FQGNSA. Produced via immunoSEQ multiplex PCR; TCRdb's table is partial and in-frame only. The table records 200,000 or so clones, 85% to 95% of them present only once. This clone was recorded only once. This receptor was identified in a man aged 45 to 65 in good health. The material sequenced was blood. This chain connects TRBV7-2 to TRBJ1-3; D perhaps matches TRBD1 (5 bases). The CDR3 DNA sequence: TGTGCCAGCAGGGGGGAGTCTTACGGAAACACCATATATTTT. As protein: CASRGESYGNTIYF.